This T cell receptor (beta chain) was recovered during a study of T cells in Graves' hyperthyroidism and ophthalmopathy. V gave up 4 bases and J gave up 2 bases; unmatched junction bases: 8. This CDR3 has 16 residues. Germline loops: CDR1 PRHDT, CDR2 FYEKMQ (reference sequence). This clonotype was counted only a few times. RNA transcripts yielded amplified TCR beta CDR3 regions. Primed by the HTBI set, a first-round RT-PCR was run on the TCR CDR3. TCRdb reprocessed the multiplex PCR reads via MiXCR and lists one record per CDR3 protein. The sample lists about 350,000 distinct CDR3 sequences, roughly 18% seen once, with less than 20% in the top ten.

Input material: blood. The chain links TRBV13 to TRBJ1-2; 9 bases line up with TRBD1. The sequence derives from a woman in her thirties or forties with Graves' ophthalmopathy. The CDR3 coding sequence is TGTGCCAGCAGCTCCCCCGGGACAGGGACCAACTATGGCTACACCTTC. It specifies CASSSPGTGTNYGYTF. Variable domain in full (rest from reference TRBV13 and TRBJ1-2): AAGVIQSPRHLIKEKRETATLKCYPIPRHDTVYWYQQGPGQDPQFLISFYEKMQSDKGSIPDRFSAQQFSDYHSELNMSSLELGDSALYFCASSSPGTGTNYGYTFGSGTRLTVV.